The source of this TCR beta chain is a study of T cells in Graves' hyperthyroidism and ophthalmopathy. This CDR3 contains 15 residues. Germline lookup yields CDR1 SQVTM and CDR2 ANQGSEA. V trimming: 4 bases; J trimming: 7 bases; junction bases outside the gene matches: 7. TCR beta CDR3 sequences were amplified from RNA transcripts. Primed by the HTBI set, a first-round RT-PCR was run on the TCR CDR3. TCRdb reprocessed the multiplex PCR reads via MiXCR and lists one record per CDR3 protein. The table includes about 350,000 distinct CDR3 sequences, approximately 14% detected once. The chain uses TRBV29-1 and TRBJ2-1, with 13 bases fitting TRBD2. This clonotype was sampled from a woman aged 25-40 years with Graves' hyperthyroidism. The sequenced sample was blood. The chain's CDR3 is CSVGYGLAGDNEQFF. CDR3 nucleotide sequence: TGCAGCGTTGGTTATGGACTAGCGGGAGATAATGAGCAGTTCTTC.